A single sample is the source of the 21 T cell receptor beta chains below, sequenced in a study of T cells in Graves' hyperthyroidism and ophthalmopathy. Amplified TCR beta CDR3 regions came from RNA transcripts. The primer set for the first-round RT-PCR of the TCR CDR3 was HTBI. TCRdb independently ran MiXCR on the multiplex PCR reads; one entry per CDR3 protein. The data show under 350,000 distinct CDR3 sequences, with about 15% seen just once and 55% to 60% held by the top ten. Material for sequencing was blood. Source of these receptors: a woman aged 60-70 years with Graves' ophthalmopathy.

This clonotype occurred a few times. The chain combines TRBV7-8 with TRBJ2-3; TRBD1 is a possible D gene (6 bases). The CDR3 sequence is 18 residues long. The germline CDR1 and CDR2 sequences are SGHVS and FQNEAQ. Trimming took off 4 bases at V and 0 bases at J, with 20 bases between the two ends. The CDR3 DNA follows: TGTGCCAGCAGCTCCGAAATGGACAGTCTAACTAGCACAGATACGCAGTATTTT. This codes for CASSSEMDSLTSTDTQYF.

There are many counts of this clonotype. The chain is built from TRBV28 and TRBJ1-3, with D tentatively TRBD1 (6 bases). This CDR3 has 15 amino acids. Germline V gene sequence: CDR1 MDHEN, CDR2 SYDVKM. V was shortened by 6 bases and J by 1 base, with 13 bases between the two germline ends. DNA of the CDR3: TGTGCCAGCAGCCGGGGACACACTTCTGGAAACACCATATATTTT. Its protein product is CASSRGHTSGNTIYF.

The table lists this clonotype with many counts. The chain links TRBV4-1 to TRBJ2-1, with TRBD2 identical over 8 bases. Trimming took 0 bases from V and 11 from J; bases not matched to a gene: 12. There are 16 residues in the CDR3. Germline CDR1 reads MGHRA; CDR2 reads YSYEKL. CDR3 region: CASSQDSEAGGRQQFF. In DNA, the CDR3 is TGCGCCAGCAGCCAAGATAGCGAGGCGGGAGGACGACAGCAGTTCTTC.

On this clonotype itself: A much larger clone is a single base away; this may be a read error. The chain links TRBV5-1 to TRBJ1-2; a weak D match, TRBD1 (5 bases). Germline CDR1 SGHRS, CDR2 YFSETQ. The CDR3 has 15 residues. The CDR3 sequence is CAGSLEWGFDYGYTF. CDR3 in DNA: TGCGCCGGCAGCTTGGAGTGGGGGTTCGACTATGGCTACACCTTC.

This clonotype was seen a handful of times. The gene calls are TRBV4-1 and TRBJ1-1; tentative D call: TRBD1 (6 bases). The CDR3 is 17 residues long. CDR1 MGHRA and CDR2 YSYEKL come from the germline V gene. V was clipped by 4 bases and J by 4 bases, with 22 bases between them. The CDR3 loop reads CASSRTTDRASRTEAFF. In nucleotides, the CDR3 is TGCGCCAGCAGCCGAACAACGGACAGAGCCAGTCGCACTGAAGCTTTCTTT.

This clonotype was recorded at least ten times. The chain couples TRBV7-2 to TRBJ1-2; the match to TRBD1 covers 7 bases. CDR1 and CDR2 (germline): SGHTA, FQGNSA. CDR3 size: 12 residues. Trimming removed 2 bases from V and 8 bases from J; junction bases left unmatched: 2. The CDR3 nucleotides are TGTGCCAGCAGCTTAAGGGGGCGAGGCTACACCTTC. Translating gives CASSLRGRGYTF.

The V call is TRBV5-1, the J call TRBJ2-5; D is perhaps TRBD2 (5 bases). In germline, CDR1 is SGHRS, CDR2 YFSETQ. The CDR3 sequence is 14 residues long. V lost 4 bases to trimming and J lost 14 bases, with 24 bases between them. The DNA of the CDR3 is TGCGCCAGCAGCCCCCCTGGGTCGGGGAGCAACCTCTACTTC. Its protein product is CASSPPGSGSNLYF.

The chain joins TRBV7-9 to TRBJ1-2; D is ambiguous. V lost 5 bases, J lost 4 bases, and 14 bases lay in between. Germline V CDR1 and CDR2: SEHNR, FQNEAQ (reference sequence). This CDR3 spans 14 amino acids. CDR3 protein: CASSAAGRTYGYTF. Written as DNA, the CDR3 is TGTGCCAGCAGCGCCGCGGGCAGGACCTATGGCTACACCTTC.

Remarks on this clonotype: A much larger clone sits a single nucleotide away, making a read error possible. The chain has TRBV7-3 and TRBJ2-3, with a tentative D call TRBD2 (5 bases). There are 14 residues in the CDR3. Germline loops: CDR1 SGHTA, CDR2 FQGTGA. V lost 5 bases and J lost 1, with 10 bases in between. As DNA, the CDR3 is TGTGCCAGCAGCAGACCAGCGGGCACAGATACGCAGTATTTT. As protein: CASSRPAGTDTQYF.

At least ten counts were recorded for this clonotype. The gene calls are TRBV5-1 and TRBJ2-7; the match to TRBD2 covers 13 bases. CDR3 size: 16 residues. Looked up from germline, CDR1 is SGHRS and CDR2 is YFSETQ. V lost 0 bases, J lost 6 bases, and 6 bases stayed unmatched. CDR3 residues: CASSLVGTSGMGEQYF. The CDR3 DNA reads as TGCGCCAGCAGCTTGGTAGGGACTAGCGGGATGGGCGAGCAGTACTTC.

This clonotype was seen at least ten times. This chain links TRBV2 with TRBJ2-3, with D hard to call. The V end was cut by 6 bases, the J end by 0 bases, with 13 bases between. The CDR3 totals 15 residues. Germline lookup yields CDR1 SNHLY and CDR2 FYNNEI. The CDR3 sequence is CASRDLWGSTDTQYF. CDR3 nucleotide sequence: TGTGCCAGCAGGGATTTGTGGGGTAGCACAGATACGCAGTATTTT.

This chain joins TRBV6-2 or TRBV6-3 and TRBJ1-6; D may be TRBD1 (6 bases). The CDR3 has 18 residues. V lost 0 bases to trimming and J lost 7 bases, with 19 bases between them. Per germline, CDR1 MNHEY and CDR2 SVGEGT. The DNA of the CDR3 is TGTGCCAGCAGTTACTCGATAACTGAACAGGGTTTAAATTCACCCCTCCACTTT. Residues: CASSYSITEQGLNSPLHF.

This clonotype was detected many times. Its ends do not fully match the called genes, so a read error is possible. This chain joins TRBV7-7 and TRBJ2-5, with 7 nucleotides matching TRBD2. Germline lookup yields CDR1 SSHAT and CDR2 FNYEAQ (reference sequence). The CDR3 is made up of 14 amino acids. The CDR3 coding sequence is TGTGCTAGCAGCCCGGGGGGACCCCGGGAGACCCAGTACTTC. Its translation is CASSPGGPRETQYF.

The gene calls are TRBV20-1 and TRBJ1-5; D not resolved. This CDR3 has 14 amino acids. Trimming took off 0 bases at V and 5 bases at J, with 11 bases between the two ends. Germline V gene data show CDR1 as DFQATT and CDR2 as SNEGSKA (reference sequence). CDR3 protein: CSAREGGVDQPQHF. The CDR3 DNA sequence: TGCAGTGCTAGAGAGGGAGGCGTCGATCAGCCCCAGCATTTT.

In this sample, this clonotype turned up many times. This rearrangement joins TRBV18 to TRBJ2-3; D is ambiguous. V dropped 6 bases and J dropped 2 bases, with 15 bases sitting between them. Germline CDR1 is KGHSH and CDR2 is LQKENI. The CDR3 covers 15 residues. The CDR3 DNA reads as TGTGCCAGCTCCCTGGGCCTGTCTTACACAGATACGCAGTATTTT. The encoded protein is CASSLGLSYTDTQYF.

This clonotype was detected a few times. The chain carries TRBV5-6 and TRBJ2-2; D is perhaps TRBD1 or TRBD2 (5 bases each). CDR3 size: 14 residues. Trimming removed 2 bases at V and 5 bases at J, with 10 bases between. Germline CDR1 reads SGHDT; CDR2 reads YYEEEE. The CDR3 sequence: CASSFLAGTGELFF. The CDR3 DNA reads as TGTGCCAGCAGCTTCCTAGCAGGGACCGGGGAGCTGTTTTTT.

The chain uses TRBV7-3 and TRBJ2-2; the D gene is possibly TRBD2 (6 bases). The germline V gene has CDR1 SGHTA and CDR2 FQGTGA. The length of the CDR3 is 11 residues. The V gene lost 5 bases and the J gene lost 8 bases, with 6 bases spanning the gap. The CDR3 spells CASSAGGELFF. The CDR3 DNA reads TGTGCCAGCAGCGCGGGAGGGGAGCTGTTTTTT.

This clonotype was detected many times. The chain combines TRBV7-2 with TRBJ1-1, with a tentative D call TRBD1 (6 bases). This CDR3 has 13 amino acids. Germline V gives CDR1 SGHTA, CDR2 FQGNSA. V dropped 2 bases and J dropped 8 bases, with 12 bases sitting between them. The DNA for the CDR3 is TGTGCCAGCAGCTTAAGGATAGGGGGGGAAGCTTTCTTT. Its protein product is CASSLRIGGEAFF.

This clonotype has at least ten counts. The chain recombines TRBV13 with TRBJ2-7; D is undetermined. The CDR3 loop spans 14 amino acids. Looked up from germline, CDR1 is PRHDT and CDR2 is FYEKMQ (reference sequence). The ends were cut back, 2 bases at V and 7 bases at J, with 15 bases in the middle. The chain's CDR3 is CASSLKGNLGEQYF. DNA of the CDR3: TGTGCCAGCAGCTTAAAAGGAAACCTTGGTGAGCAGTACTTC.

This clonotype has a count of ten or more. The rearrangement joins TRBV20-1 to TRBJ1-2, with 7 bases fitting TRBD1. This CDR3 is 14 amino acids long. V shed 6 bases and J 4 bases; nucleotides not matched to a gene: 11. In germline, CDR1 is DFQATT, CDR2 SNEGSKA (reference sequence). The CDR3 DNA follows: TGCAGTGCGGACACAGGGAAGGGGGCCTATGGCTACACCTTC. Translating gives CSADTGKGAYGYTF.

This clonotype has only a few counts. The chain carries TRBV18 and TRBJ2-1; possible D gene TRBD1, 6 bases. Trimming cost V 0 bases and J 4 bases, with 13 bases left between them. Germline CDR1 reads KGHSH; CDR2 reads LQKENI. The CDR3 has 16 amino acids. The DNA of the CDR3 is TGTGCCAGCTCACCACCCACAGGGCTCCAATACAATGAGCAGTTCTTC. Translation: CASSPPTGLQYNEQFF. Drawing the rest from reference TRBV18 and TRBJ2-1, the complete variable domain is NAGVMQNPRHLVRRRGQEARLRCSPMKGHSHVYWYRQLPEEGLKFMVYLQKENIIDESGMPKERFSAEFPKEGPSILRIQQVVRGDSAAYFCASSPPTGLQYNEQFFGPGTRLTVL.